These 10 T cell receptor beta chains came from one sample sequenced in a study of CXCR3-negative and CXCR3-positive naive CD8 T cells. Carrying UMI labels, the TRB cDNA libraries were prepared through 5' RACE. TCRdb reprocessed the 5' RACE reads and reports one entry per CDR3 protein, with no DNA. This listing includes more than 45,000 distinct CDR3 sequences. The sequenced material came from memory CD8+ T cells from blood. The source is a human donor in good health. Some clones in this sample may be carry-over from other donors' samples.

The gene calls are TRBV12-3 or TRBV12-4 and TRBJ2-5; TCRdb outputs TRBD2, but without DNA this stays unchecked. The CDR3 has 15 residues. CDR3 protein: CASRAGLGAEETQYF.

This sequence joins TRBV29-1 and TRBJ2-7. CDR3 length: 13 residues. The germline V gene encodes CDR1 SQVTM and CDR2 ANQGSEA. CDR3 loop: CSAETSMSYEQYF.

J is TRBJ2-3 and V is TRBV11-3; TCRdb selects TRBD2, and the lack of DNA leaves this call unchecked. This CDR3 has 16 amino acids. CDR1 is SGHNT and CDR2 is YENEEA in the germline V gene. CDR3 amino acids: CASSPQSGSPGDTQYF.

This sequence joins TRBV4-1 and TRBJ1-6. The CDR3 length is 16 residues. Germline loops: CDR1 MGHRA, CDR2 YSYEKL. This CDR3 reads CASSHPQEGRYSPLHF.

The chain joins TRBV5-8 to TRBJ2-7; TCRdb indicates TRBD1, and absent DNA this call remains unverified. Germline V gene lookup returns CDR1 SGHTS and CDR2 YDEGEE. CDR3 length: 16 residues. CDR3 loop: CASSLKLRDGSYEQYF.

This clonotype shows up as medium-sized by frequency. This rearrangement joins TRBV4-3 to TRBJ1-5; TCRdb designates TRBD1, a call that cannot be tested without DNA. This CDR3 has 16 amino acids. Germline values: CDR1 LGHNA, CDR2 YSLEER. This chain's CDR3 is CASSQAAGKGGQPQHF.

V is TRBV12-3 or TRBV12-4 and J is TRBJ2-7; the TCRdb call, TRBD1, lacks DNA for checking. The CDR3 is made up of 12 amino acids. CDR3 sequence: CASSYLPGEQYF.

This CDR3 reads CASSQLDSYEQYF. This sequence joins TRBV14 and TRBJ2-7. CDR3 length equals 13 residues. Germline assignment: CDR1 SGHDN and CDR2 FVKESK.

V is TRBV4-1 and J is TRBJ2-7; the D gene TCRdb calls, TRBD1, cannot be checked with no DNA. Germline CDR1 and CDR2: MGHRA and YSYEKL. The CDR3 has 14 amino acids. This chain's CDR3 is CASSQDRGTYEQYF.

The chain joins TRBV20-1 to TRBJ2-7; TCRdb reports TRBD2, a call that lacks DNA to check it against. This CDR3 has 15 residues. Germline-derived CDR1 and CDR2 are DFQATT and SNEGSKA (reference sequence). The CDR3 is CSATPWGEGSYEQYF.